The present TCR beta chain was sequenced within a study of radiation and T cells in renal cell carcinoma. Across the study: Nephrectomy followed 15 Gy stereotactic body radiation by 4 weeks. General observations from the study: In blood, top tumor clones expanded by 2 weeks, shrinking by 4. Without pretreatment biopsies, baseline tumor clonotype presence was undetermined.

Generated by immunoSEQ multiplex PCR, the TCRdb table keeps only in-frame clones and is missing some. The repertoire holds around 75,000 clones, around 76% seen once, with 5.5% to 7.5% in the top ten. Time point here: blood 2 weeks post-SBRT. Specified treatment: 15 Gy SBRT to primary tumor, nephrectomy 4 weeks later. After SBRT, blood was collected at 2 and 4 weeks, plus baseline. Germline V CDR1 and CDR2: MGHRA, YSYEKL. Trimming stripped 6 bases from V and 2 bases from J, with 10 bases between. The CDR3 runs 13 residues. Note on this clone: Its target is unknown.

The sequence came from a man in his 60s with renal cell carcinoma. The rearrangement links TRBV4-1 to TRBJ2-5; no clear D gene. The specimen was blood, collected from a patient whose treatment included radiotherapy and nephrectomy. CDR3 in DNA: TGCGCCAGCAGACCAGACTCACAAGAGACCCAGTACTTC. It codes for CASRPDSQETQYF.